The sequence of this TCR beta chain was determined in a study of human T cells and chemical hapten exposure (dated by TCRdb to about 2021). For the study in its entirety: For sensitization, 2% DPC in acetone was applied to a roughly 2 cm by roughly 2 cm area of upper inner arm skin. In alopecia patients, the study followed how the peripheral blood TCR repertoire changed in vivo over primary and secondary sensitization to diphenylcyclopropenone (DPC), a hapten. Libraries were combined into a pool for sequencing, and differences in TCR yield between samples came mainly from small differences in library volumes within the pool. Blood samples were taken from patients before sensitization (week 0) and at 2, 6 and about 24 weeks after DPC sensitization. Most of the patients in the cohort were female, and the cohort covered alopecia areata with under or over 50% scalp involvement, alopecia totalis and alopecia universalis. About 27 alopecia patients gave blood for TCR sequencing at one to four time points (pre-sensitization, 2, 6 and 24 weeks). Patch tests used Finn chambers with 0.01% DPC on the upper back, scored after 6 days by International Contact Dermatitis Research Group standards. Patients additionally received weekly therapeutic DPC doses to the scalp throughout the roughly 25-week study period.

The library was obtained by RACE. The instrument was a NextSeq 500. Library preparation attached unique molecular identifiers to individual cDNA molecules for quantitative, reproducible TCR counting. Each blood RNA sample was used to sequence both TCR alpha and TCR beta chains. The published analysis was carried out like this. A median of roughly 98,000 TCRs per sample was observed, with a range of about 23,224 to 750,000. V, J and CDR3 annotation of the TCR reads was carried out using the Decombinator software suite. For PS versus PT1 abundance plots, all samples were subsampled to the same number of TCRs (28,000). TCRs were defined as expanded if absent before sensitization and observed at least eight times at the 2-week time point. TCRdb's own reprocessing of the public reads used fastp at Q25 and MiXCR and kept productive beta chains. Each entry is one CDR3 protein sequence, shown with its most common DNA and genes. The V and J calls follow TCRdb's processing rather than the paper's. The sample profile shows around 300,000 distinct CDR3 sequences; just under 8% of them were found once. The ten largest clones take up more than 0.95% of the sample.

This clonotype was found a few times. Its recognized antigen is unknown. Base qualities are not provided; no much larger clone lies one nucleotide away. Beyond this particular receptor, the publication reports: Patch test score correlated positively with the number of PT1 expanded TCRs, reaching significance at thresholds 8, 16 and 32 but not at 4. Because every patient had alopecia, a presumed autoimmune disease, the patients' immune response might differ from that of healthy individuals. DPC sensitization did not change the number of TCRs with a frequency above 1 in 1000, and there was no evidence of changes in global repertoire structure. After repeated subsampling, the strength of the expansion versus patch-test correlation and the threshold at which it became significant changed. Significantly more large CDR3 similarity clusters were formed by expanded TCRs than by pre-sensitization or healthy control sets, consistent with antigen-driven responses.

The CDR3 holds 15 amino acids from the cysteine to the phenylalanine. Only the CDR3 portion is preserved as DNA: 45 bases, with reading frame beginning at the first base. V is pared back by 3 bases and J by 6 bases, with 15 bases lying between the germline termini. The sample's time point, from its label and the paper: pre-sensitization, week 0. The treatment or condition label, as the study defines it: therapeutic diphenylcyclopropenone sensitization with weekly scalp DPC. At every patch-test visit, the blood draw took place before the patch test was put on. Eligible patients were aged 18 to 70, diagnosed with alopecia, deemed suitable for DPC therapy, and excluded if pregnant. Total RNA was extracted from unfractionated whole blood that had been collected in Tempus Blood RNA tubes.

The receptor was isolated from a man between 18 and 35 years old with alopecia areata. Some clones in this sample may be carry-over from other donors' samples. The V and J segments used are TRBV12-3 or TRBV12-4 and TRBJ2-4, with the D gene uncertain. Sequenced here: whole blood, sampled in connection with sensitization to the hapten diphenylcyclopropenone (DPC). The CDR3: CASSFGPLHGNIQYF. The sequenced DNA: TGTGCCAGCAGTTTCGGGCCTCTCCACGGAAACATTCAGTACTTC.